The 11 T cell receptor beta chains below all came from one sample that was sequenced in a study of blood T cells in healthy people across ages. Together with a sample-barcoded 5' primer, a J-beta primer mix was included in a second PCR lasting roughly 7 to 11 cycles. MiXCR was run by TCRdb on the 5' RACE reads, yielding one entry per CDR3 protein. Of 800,000 to 950,000 distinct CDR3 sequences in the sample, 30% to 45% were seen once. Sequencing used blood. These receptors came from a man between 18 and 29 years old in good health.

This clonotype was counted ten times or more. This chain links TRBV25-1 with TRBJ2-1, with D unclear. From germline, CDR1 is MGHDK and CDR2 SYGVNS. V was shortened by 1 base and J by 9 bases, with 7 bases between the two germline ends. The CDR3 is 12 residues long. CDR3: CASSEFDAEQFF. DNA of the CDR3: TGTGCCAGCAGTGAATTCGACGCTGAGCAGTTCTTC.

In its sample, this clonotype was seen many times. This chain links TRBV12-3 or TRBV12-4 with TRBJ1-6, with D hard to call. Trimming stripped 5 bases from V and 7 bases from J, with 12 bases between. The CDR3 is 14 residues long. This CDR3 reads CASSTAAKNSPLHF. CDR3 DNA sequence: TGTGCCAGCAGTACAGCGGCGAAGAATTCACCCCTCCACTTT.

The chain couples TRBV19 to TRBJ1-5; D is unresolved. The germline CDR1 and CDR2 sequences are LNHDA and SQIVND (reference sequence). V was trimmed by 1 base and J by 4 bases, leaving 14 bases between them. The CDR3 runs 16 residues. CDR3 sequence: CASSIGRPSGNQPQHF. In nucleotides, the CDR3 is TGTGCCAGTAGTATAGGTAGGCCTTCTGGTAATCAGCCCCAGCATTTT.

J is TRBJ2-7 and V is TRBV6-4; 8 positions agree with TRBD2. CDR3 length: 15 residues. V shed 4 bases and J 7 bases; nucleotides not matched to a gene: 12. CDR1 MRHNA and CDR2 SNTAGT come from the germline V gene. CDR3 bases: TGTGCCAGCAGTGTCCTAGCGGGCTCCTACAATGAGCAGTACTTC. Its translation is CASSVLAGSYNEQYF.

There are a few counts of this clonotype. The chain combines TRBV20-1 with TRBJ1-6; D unclear. Looked up from germline, CDR1 is DFQATT and CDR2 is SNEGSKA (reference sequence). V was pared by 5 bases and J by 4 bases, with 12 bases between. This CDR3 is 14 amino acids long. DNA for the CDR3: TGCAGTGCTTCCTGGCGGGGATATAATTCACCCCTCCACTTT. Its translation is CSASWRGYNSPLHF.

This clonotype was detected a few times. Here the CDR3 reads CASSPDRVTNYGYTF. The DNA for the CDR3 is TGTGCCAGCAGCCCGGACAGGGTAACTAACTATGGCTACACCTTC. V usage is TRBV5-6 and J usage is TRBJ1-2; 8 positions match TRBD1. CDR3 size: 15 residues. Trimming cost V 4 bases and J 0 bases; bases outside gene matches: 5. The V gene's germline CDR1 is SGHDT and CDR2 YYEEEE.

V is TRBV27 and J is TRBJ2-7, with 7 bases lining up with TRBD1. Losses at the gene ends were 1 base for V and 7 bases for J; bases not matched to a gene: 13. The CDR3 runs to 16 residues. Germline-derived CDR1 and CDR2 are MNHEY and SMNVEV (reference sequence). CDR3 protein: CASSLLGGLRNNEQYF. CDR3 sequence (DNA): TGTGCCAGCAGTTTATTAGGGGGCCTAAGAAACAATGAGCAGTACTTC.

The rearrangement uses TRBV5-1 and TRBJ2-1; 12 nucleotides align to TRBD2. The CDR3 totals 18 residues. V lost 2 bases, J lost 0 bases, and 6 bases stayed unmatched. CDR1 is SGHRS and CDR2 is YFSETQ in the germline V gene. CDR3: CASSFRTSGESSYNEQFF. For the CDR3, the DNA is TGCGCCAGCAGCTTCCGGACTAGCGGGGAGAGCTCCTACAATGAGCAGTTCTTC.

Comment on this clonotype: A junction end diverges from the germline sequence, so it may reflect a read error. The V call is TRBV2, the J call TRBJ2-5; the D is unclear. CDR3 length equals 12 residues. CDR1 is SNHLY, CDR2 FYNNEI, per germline. In nucleotides, the CDR3 is TGTACCAGCAGTGTGGATCGAGAGACCCAGTACTTC. This codes for CTSSVDRETQYF.

This chain joins TRBV10-3 and TRBJ2-1; D not certain. Trimming shortened V by 6 bases and J by 5 bases, and 11 bases separated the two germline ends. The CDR3 extends over 13 amino acids. Germline CDR1 ENHRY, CDR2 SYGVKD. The CDR3, as DNA: TGTGCCATCAGCCCAAAGGAAGACAATGAGCAGTTCTTC. It codes for CAISPKEDNEQFF.

A word on this clonotype: This may stem from a read error, because a much larger clone lies one nucleotide away. The chain carries TRBV5-1 and TRBJ2-1; a possible D gene is TRBD1 (5 bases). Trimming stripped 2 bases from V and 13 bases from J, with 16 bases between. CDR1 SGHRS and CDR2 YFSETQ come from the germline V gene. CDR3 length: 13 amino acids. The CDR3 region has the DNA TGCGCCAGCAGCTTAGGGGTTGGAGAGACCCAGTTCTTC. It specifies CASSLGVGETQFF.